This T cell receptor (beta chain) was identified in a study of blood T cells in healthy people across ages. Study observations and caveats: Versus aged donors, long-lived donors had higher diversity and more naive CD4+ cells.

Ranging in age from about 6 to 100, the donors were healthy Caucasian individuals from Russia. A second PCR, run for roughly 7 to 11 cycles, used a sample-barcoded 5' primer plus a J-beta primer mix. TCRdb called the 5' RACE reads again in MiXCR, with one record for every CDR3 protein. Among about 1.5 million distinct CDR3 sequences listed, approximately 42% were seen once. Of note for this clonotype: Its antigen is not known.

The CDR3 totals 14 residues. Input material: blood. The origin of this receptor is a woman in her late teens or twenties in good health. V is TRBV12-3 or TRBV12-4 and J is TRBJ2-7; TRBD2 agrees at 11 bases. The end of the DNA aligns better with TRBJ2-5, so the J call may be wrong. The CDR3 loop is CASSLRLAGGTQYF. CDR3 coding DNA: TGTGCCAGCAGTTTGCGGCTAGCGGGGGGGACCCAGTACTTC.